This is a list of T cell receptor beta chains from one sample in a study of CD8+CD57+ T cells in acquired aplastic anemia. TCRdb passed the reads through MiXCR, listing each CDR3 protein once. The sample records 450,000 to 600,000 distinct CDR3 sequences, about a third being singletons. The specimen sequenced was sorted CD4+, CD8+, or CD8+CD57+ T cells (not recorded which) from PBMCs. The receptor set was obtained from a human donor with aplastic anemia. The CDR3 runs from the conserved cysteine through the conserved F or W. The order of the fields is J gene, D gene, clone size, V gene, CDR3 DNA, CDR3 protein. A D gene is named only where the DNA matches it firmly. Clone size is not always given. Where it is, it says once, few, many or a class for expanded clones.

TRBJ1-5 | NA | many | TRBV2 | TGTGCCAGCAGTGTAAGGGAGAATCAGCCCCAGCATTTT | CASSVRENQPQHF
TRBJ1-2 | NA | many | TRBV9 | TGTGCCAGCAGCGGGGTTCTTACCGCAGTGTCGGGCTACACCTTC | CASSGVLTAVSGYTF
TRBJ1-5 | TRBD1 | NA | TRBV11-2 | TGTGCCAGCAGCTACCCCCGTGGACAGGGGGGTTATAGCAATCAGCCCCAGCATTTT | CASSYPRGQGGYSNQPQHF
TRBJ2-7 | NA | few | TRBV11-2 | TGTGCCAGCAGCGACAACCGAGGGGTCTCCTACGAGCAGTACTTC | CASSDNRGVSYEQYF
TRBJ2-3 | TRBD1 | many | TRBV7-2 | TGTGCCAGCAGCCCCCGACAGGGGGGTAGCACAGATACGCAGTATTTT | CASSPRQGGSTDTQYF
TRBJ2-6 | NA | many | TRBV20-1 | TGCAGTGCCAGGAGTAGGGACGGGGCCAACGTCCTGACTTTC | CSARSRDGANVLTF
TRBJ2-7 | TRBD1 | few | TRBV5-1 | TGCGCCAGCAGCTTGTTCGGAGGACAGGGGGACGAGCAGTACTTC | CASSLFGGQGDEQYF
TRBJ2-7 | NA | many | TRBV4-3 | TGCGCCAGCAGCCATGCTGAGCGGGAGCAGTACTTC | CASSHAEREQYF
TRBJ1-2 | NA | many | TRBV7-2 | TGTGCCAGCAGCGTACCCGGGGGGGGTGGCTACACCTTC | CASSVPGGGGYTF
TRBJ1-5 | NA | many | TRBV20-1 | TGCAGTGCTAAGGGGGTGAGCAATCAGCCCCAGCATTTT | CSAKGVSNQPQHF
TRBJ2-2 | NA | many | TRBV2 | TGTGCCAGCAGTGGTCTTGAGACGGTGAACACCGGGGAGCTGTTTTTT | CASSGLETVNTGELFF
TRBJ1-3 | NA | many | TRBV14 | TGTGCCAGCAGCCACCCCACGGCAAACACCATATATTTT | CASSHPTANTIYF
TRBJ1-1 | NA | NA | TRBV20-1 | TGCAGTGCTGGGAGGGACCGAAGGGACACTGAAGCTTTCTTT | CSAGRDRRDTEAFF
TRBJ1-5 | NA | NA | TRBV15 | TGTGCCACCAGCAGAGATACCGGGGGGCAAGCCGAGCATTTT | CATSRDTGGQAEHF
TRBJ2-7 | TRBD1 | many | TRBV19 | TGTGCCAGTAGTCATGGACAGGGGTCCTACGAGCAGTACTTC | CASSHGQGSYEQYF
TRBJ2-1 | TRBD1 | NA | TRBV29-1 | TGCAGCGTCGGACAGGGTGATAGTGAGCAGTTCTTC | CSVGQGDSEQFF
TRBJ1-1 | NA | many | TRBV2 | TGTGCCACAAAAGAGGGGGAGGTGAACACTGAAGCTTTCTTT | CATKEGEVNTEAFF
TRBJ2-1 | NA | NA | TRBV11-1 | TGTGCCAGCACCGCCTCGTCCGGGAATGAGCAGTTCTTC | CASTASSGNEQFF
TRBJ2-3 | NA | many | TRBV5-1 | TGCGCCAGCAGGGGAATTGAGGGAGATACGCAGTATTTT | CASRGIEGDTQYF
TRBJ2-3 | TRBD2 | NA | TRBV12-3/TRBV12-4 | TGTGCCGGCTCCCTAGCGGGGTTTACCACAGATACGCAGTATTTT | CAGSLAGFTTDTQYF
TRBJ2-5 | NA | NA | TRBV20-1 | TGCAGTGCTAGAGGCCGAGACAGGGGAGGGCTGGAGACCCAGTACTTC | CSARGRDRGGLETQYF
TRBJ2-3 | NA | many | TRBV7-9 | TGTGCCAGCAGTTACACACGGGATACGCAGTATTTT | CASSYTRDTQYF
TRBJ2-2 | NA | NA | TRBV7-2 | TGTGCCAGCTCCCCGGGGTCCTCCCATGCGCTGTTTTTT | CASSPGSSHALFF
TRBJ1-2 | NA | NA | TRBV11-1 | TGTGCCAGCAGCAACATGCGGGACTCCGATGGCTACACCTTC | CASSNMRDSDGYTF
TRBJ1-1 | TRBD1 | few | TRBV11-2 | TGTGCCAGCAGCTTAGCGGGACAGCTCGAAGCTTTCTTT | CASSLAGQLEAFF
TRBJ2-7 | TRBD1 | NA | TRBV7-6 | TGTGCCAGCAGTTATGCTGGGTTGGGACAGGGGGTAAACTACGAGCAGTACTTC | CASSYAGLGQGVNYEQYF
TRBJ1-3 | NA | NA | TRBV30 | TGTGCCTGGAGTGTTGGGAACCGGGGAAACACCATATATTTT | CAWSVGNRGNTIYF
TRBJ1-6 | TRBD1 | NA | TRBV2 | TGTGCCAGCAGTACCGGACAGGGCGATAATTCACCCCTCCACTTT | CASSTGQGDNSPLHF
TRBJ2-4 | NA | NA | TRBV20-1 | TGCAGTGCTGGTCGAAAGGGGGGCCAAAACATTCAGTACTTC | CSAGRKGGQNIQYF
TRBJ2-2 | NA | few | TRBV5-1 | TGCGCCAGCAGTCTTGGCGGGTCGAACACCGGGGAGCTGTTTTTT | CASSLGGSNTGELFF
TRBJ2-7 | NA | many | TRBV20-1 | TGCAGTGTCACCTCCTCGGACTACGAGCAGTACTTC | CSVTSSDYEQYF
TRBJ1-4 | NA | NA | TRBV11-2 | TGTGCCAGCAGCTTAGATCTAAGTGTGGGGTTATTAACAACTAATGAAAAACTGTTTTTT | CASSLDLSVGLLTTNEKLFF
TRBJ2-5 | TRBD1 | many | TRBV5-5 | TGTGCCAGCAGCCTCGGGACAGGGTACCAAGAGACCCAGTACTTC | CASSLGTGYQETQYF